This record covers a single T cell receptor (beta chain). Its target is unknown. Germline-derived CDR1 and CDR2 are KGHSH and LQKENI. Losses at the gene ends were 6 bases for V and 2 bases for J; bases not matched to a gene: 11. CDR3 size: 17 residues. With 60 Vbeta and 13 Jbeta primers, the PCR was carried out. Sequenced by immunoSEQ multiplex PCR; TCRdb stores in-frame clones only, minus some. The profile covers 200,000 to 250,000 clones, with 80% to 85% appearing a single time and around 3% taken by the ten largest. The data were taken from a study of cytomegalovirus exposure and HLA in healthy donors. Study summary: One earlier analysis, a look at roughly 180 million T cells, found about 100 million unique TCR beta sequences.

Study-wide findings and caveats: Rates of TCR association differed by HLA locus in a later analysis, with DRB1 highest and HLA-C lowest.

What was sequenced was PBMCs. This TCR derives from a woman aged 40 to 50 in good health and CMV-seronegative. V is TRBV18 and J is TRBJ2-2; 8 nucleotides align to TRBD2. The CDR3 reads CASSPNSGRGNTGELFF. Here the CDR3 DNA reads TGTGCCAGCTCCCCTAACAGCGGGAGAGGTAACACCGGGGAGCTGTTTTTT.